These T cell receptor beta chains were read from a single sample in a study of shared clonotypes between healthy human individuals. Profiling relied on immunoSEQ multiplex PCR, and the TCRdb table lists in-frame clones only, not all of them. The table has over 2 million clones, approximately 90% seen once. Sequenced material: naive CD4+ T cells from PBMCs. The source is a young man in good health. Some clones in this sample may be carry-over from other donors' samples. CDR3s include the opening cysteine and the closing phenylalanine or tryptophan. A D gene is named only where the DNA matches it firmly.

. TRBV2 CASSEALPGTQPQHF
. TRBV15 CATSRDPTNEKLFF
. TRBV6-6 CASSYYSLGNEQFF
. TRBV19 CASSQVVNYGYTF
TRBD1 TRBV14 CASSQGQGRAFF
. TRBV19 CASSKRQVIYDEQYF
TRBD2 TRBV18 CASSGLGLAATDTQYF
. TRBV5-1 CASSFATNYGYTF
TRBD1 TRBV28 CASSLEQGRSYEQYF
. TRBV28 CASSLGMAGNTIYF
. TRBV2 CASSGTGGFNQPQHF
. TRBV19 CASSIERGETQYF
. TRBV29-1 CSVGTNSGNTIYF
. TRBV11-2 CASSASPQLTNEKLFF
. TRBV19 CASTELGSSYGNEQFF
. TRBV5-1 CASRRDPDSTYEQYF
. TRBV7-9 CASSLQETQYF
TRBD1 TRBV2 CASSESGTGGNTGELFF
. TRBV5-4 CASNRGGGQYGYTF
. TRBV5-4 CASRTLGSQETQYF
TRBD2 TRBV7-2 CASSPGTSGRARDTQYF
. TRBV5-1 CASSRGSTFSGNTIYF
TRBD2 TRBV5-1 CASSLGGLAGAKGEQYF
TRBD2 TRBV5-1 CASSWGLALSFSSYEQYF
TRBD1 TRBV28 CASSFWGQGSYEQYF
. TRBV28 CVVGRSNQPQHF
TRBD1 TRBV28 CASSLFDRGGYGYTF
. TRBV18 CASSPTPGREGYGYTF
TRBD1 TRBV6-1 CASRGTGSHGYTF
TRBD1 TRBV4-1 CASSPTQIRGRGHNEQFF
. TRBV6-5 CASSSHRAQETQYF
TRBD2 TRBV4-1 CASSRRVIQGLASTDTQYF
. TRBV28 CASPRDVEGGYDTQYF
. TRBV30 CAWSVGGRGYGYTF
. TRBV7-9 CASSFEGVSTDTQYF
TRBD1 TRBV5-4 CASSLVDRGTEAFF
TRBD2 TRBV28 CASSLLISRGDEQYF
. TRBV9 CASSVAVGELFF
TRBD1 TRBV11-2 CASSLTGGAGQPQHF
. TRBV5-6 CASSLSGSADTQYF
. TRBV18 CASSPQGGQTYNEQFF
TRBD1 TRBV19 CASSSRQGDGTGELFF
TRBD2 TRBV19 CASMGLAGGEHEQFF
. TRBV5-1 CASSLMRNTGELFF
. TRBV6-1 CASSGRSFFSGNTIYF
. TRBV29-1 CSEGTLPDTQYF
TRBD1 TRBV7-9 CASSFLTGSYGYTF
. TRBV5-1 CASSSQGAEQYF
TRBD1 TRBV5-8 CASSAYRGYEQYF
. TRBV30 CAKGSPAGGYTF
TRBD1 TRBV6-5 CASSRRTGPNQPQHF
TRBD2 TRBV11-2 CASSFRAGLAPSSYEQYF
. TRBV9 CASSVDGMGTDTQYF
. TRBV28 CASSLGGSSNQPQHF
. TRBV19 CASSEFNYGYTF
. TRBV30 CAWSVTLASNQPQHF
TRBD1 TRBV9 CASSYGTVVQETQYF
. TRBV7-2 CASSLQGTEETQYF